These 16 T cell receptor beta chains were sequenced from one sample in a study of shared clonotypes between healthy human individuals. CD45RO negativity and positive selection for CCR7 defined naive CD8 cells, a population that excluded terminally differentiated effector memory CD45RA+ cells. Sequencing was performed with immunoSEQ multiplex PCR; in TCRdb, only in-frame clones are kept and a portion is missing. The data show roughly 850,000 clones, around 96% seen once. Sequenced: naive CD8+ T cells sorted from blood. The origin of the receptors is a man aged 25-40 years in good health.

The CDR3 DNA reads TGTGCCAGCAGTAGAGCGGGGGCCTACGAGCAGTACTTC. The encoded protein is CASSRAGAYEQYF. V is TRBV2 and J is TRBJ2-7, with 8 bases fitting TRBD2. CDR3 size: 13 residues. With V trimmed by 5 bases and J by 2 bases, 2 bases remained unmatched. Germline V lookup: CDR1 SNHLY, CDR2 FYNNEI.

This clone was seen only once. The rearrangement joins TRBV27 to TRBJ2-7; D assignment may be TRBD1 or TRBD2 (5 bases each). Deletions cut 1 base from V and 2 bases from J, with 12 bases between. The CDR3 is made up of 15 amino acids. Germline V gives CDR1 MNHEY, CDR2 SMNVEV (reference sequence). CDR3 sequence (DNA): TGTGCCAGCAGTTTATTAGGGGAGTCCCCCTACGAGCAGTACTTC. It codes for CASSLLGESPYEQYF.

The gene calls are TRBV10-3 and TRBJ2-7, with D possibly matching TRBD2 (6 bases). The CDR3 has 15 residues. Trimming left V 2 bases short and J 4 bases short, with 15 bases between. The germline V gene has CDR1 ENHRY and CDR2 SYGVKD. In nucleotides, the CDR3 is TGTGCCATCAGTGAGGTCGGGGGAGTAAAATACGAGCAGTACTTC. As protein: CAISEVGGVKYEQYF.

The rearrangement links TRBV28 to TRBJ1-5, with 7 bases lining up with TRBD1. V gave up 5 bases and J gave up 3 bases; unmatched junction bases: 7. The V gene's germline CDR1 is MDHEN and CDR2 SYDVKM. This CDR3 is built from 15 residues. The CDR3 DNA sequence: TGTGCCAGCAGTGGACAGGACGGGAACAATCAGCCCCAGCATTTT. This sequence encodes CASSGQDGNNQPQHF.

The gene calls are TRBV7-9 and TRBJ2-7; D is uncertain. Germline CDR1 and CDR2: SEHNR and FQNEAQ (reference sequence). The CDR3 runs to 12 residues. Between the trimmed V and J ends, which lost 5 bases and 6 bases, there was a span of 11 bases. CDR3 bases: TGTGCCAGCAGCCCCCGGGTTGGCGAGCAGTACTTC. Its translation: CASSPRVGEQYF.

This rearrangement joins TRBV5-6 to TRBJ2-1, with D maybe TRBD1 (6 bases). V was pared by 5 bases and J by 3 bases, with 15 bases between. CDR1 and CDR2 (germline): SGHDT, YYEEEE. There are 15 residues in the CDR3. CDR3 sequence: CASSTDREFYNEQFF. CDR3 DNA sequence: TGTGCCAGCAGTACGGACAGAGAGTTCTACAATGAGCAGTTCTTC.

The chain combines TRBV29-1 with TRBJ2-7; D unclear. The CDR3 has 11 amino acids. The ends were cut back, 2 bases at V and 3 bases at J, with 5 bases in the middle. The germline CDR1 and CDR2 sequences are SQVTM and ANQGSEA. This CDR3 is CSVESLYEQYF. The CDR3 nucleotides are TGCAGCGTTGAATCCCTCTACGAGCAGTACTTC.

The chain uses TRBV28 and TRBJ2-7, with a possible D match to TRBD1 (6 bases). The length of the CDR3 is 13 residues. Germline V gene sequence: CDR1 MDHEN, CDR2 SYDVKM. V lost 5 bases and J lost 2, with 10 bases in between. CDR3 sequence reads: CASSLNRAYEQYF. The CDR3 DNA follows: TGTGCCAGCAGTCTAAACAGGGCCTACGAGCAGTACTTC.

This chain uses TRBV27 with TRBJ1-1, with D perhaps matching TRBD1 (6 bases). Germline values: CDR1 MNHEY, CDR2 SMNVEV (reference sequence). V was clipped by 5 bases and J by 8 bases, with 15 bases between them. The CDR3 extends over 13 amino acids. This chain's CDR3 is CASSLPGQPEAFF. Here the CDR3 DNA reads TGTGCCAGCAGTCTTCCCGGACAGCCCGAAGCTTTCTTT.

J is TRBJ2-5 and V is TRBV27; 8 bases match TRBD1. This CDR3 region has 15 residues. CDR1 MNHEY and CDR2 SMNVEV come from the germline V gene (reference sequence). V dropped 7 bases and J dropped 5; count of bases not matched to a gene: 12. The CDR3 DNA is TGTGCCAGCACTACCAACCGGGACAGGCCCGAGACCCAGTACTTC. Its translation: CASTTNRDRPETQYF.

This chain joins TRBV5-8 and TRBJ2-7; possibly TRBD1 for D (5 bases). The germline CDR1 and CDR2 sequences are SGHTS and YDEGEE. CDR3 size: 16 residues. V was clipped by 2 bases and J by 0 bases, with 15 bases between them. The CDR3 loop is CASSFSFGASSYEQYF. DNA of the CDR3: TGTGCCAGCAGCTTTTCGTTTGGGGCTAGCTCCTACGAGCAGTACTTC.

The chain employs TRBV27 and TRBJ2-7, with TRBD2 matching 8 bases. The CDR3 spans 14 residues. V lost 6 bases, J lost 3 bases, and 7 bases stayed unmatched. CDR1 and CDR2 from the germline V gene are MNHEY and SMNVEV (reference sequence). CDR3 region: CASRLGLADYEQYF. The CDR3 bases are TGTGCCAGCAGATTAGGACTAGCAGACTACGAGCAGTACTTC.

The CDR3 here is CASSPVGLSYEQYF. The DNA for the CDR3 is TGTGCCAGCAGCCCCGTCGGCCTATCCTACGAGCAGTACTTC. The J gene is TRBJ2-7, the V gene TRBV14; the D is unclear. V shed 4 bases and J shed 1 base, with 11 bases lying between them. The germline V gene has CDR1 SGHDN and CDR2 FVKESK. The CDR3 totals 14 residues.

This clone was seen more than once but under ten times. The CDR3: CASSSTGGQATEAFF. DNA of the CDR3: TGTGCCAGCAGTTCCACAGGGGGCCAAGCCACTGAAGCTTTCTTT. V usage is TRBV28 and J usage is TRBJ1-1; 9 bases map to TRBD1. The CDR3 length is 15 residues. Germline CDR1 MDHEN, CDR2 SYDVKM. V lost 4 bases, J lost 4 bases, and 7 bases stayed unmatched.

The chain links TRBV2 to TRBJ1-2; TRBD1 matches at 8 bases. The V and J ends lost 8 bases and 2 bases, in that order; junction bases with no gene match: 10. The length of the CDR3 is 15 residues. CDR1 is SNHLY and CDR2 is FYNNEI in the germline V gene. The CDR3: CASGSPGGANYGYTF. DNA of the CDR3: TGTGCCAGCGGCTCGCCAGGGGGCGCAAACTATGGCTACACCTTC.

This sequence joins TRBV10-2 and TRBJ2-3, with D perhaps assigned TRBD1 or TRBD2 (6 bases each). This CDR3 has 16 residues. Deletions cut 6 bases from V and 2 bases from J, with 18 bases between. Germline lookup yields CDR1 WSHSY and CDR2 SAAADI. DNA for the CDR3: TGCGCCAGCAGGGGGCCAGGCGGGACAATCACAGATACGCAGTATTTT. This encodes CASRGPGGTITDTQYF.